One sample yielded the 5 T cell receptor beta chains listed below, sequenced in a study of blood T cells in healthy people across ages. Combining a sample-barcoded 5' primer with a J-beta primer mix, a second PCR ran for about 7 to 11 cycles. TCRdb independently ran MiXCR on the 5' RACE reads; one entry per CDR3 protein. The sample has over 1,500,000 distinct CDR3 sequences; 30% to 40% are singletons. The material sequenced was blood. These TCRs come from a human donor in good health.

The rearrangement uses TRBV5-1 and TRBJ1-2; a weak D match, TRBD1 (6 bases). V shed 1 base and J shed 3 bases, with 10 bases lying between them. This CDR3 is built from 14 residues. Germline CDR1 is SGHRS and CDR2 is YFSETQ. CDR3 DNA: TGCGCCAGCAGCTTGTCGTCAGGGGACTATGGCTACACCTTC. It encodes CASSLSSGDYGYTF.

This clonotype showed up just a few times. This chain connects TRBV30 to TRBJ1-2; D is unresolved. CDR1 is GTSNPN, CDR2 SVGIG, per germline (reference sequence). Trimming cost V 3 bases and J 1 base, with 12 bases left between them. CDR3 size: 14 residues. The DNA for the CDR3 is TGTGCCTGGAGCGATTCCCGGGTTAACTATGGCTACACCTTC. Its translation: CAWSDSRVNYGYTF.

This clonotype was seen ten or more times. The chain carries TRBV20-1 and TRBJ1-6; 7 bases match TRBD1. This CDR3 comprises 14 residues. Trimming at V came to 3 bases and at J to 7 bases, leaving 6 bases not matched to a gene. The germline CDR1 and CDR2 sequences are DFQATT and SNEGSKA (reference sequence). The CDR3 here is CSASEGTANSPLHF. CDR3 DNA sequence: TGCAGTGCTAGTGAGGGGACAGCCAATTCACCCCTCCACTTT.

V is TRBV4-3 and J is TRBJ2-1, with 12 bases aligning to TRBD2. With 0 bases clipped from V and 10 bases from J, the junction kept 7 bases outside the gene matches. The germline V gene has CDR1 LGHNA and CDR2 YSLEER. The length of the CDR3 is 16 residues. The CDR3 is CASSQDSSGGAQEQFF. CDR3 nucleotides: TGCGCCAGCAGCCAAGATTCTAGCGGGGGGGCCCAAGAGCAGTTCTTC.

This clonotype came up a few times. The rearrangement links TRBV20-1 to TRBJ2-3; no clear D gene. V lost 3 bases and J 2 bases, leaving 12 bases between the germline ends. The CDR3 runs to 14 residues. Germline loops: CDR1 DFQATT, CDR2 SNEGSKA (reference sequence). The CDR3, as DNA: TGCAGTGCTAGTTGGTCGATCCTCACAGATACGCAGTATTTT. This sequence encodes CSASWSILTDTQYF.